One sample yielded the 14 T cell receptor beta chains listed below, sequenced in a study of somatic mutations in cytotoxic T cells in rheumatoid arthritis. The method was immunoSEQ multiplex PCR; TCRdb's version includes in-frame clones alone and lacks a portion of them. The sample holds 3,000 to 4,500 clones; roughly four fifths are singletons and the top ten take approximately 22%. Sequenced sample: CD8+ T cells sorted from blood. These receptors originate from an adult with rheumatoid arthritis.

The chain joins TRBV2 to TRBJ1-4; D uncertain. Germline loops: CDR1 SNHLY, CDR2 FYNNEI. The CDR3 extends over 14 amino acids. V was trimmed by 6 bases and J by 5 bases, leaving 13 bases between them. CDR3 DNA sequence: TGTGCCAGCAGATTGGACGGACCAAATGAAAAACTGTTTTTT. Protein: CASRLDGPNEKLFF. The whole variable domain, filled in from reference TRBV2 and TRBJ1-4, reads EPEVTQTPSHQVTQMGQEVILRCVPISNHLYFYWYRQILGQKVEFLVSFYNNEISEKSEIFDDQFSVERPDGSNFTLKIRSTKLEDSAMYFCASRLDGPNEKLFFGSGTQLSVL.

The DNA for the CDR3 is TGTGCCAGCAGCTTAAACCCCGGACCACAGCGCGAGCAGTACTTC. It is translated as CASSLNPGPQREQYF. The V call is TRBV11-3, the J call TRBJ2-7; D is uncertain. The CDR3 is 15 residues long. Trimming stripped 2 bases from V and 6 bases from J, with 17 bases between. CDR1 SGHNT and CDR2 YENEEA come from the germline V gene. The full variable domain, with the rest looked up from reference TRBV11-3 and TRBJ2-7, is EAGVVQSPRYKIIEKKQPVAFWCNPISGHNTLYWYLQNLGQGPELLIRYENEEAVDDSQLPKDRFSAERLKGVDSTLKIQPAELGDSAVYLCASSLNPGPQREQYFGPGTRLTVT.

This clone has just one count. The DNA for the CDR3 is TGTGCCAGCAGCTTAACAGACATGAACACTGAAGCTTTCTTT. Residues: CASSLTDMNTEAFF. V and J are TRBV7-3 and TRBJ1-1, with unresolved D. Trimming removed 0 bases from V and 0 bases from J, with 5 bases in between. CDR1 SGHTA and CDR2 FQGTGA come from the germline V gene. The CDR3 runs 14 residues.

The rearrangement joins TRBV27 to TRBJ2-2; 9 nucleotides line up with TRBD2. With V trimmed by 6 bases and J by 3 bases, 2 bases remained unmatched. The CDR3 spans 14 residues. CDR1 is MNHEY and CDR2 is SMNVEV in the germline V gene (reference sequence). CDR3: CASSRTSDTGELFF. CDR3 DNA sequence: TGTGCCAGCAGCCGGACTAGCGACACCGGGGAGCTGTTTTTT.

The chain couples TRBV27 to TRBJ1-5, with D perhaps matching TRBD1 (5 bases). V dropped 1 base and J dropped 1 base, with 5 bases sitting between them. Germline V lookup: CDR1 MNHEY, CDR2 SMNVEV (reference sequence). This CDR3 is 14 amino acids long. CDR3 protein: CASSLWGSNQPQHF. The CDR3 coding sequence is TGTGCCAGCAGTTTATGGGGGAGCAATCAGCCCCAGCATTTT.

This clone has only one observation. The J gene is TRBJ1-2, the V gene TRBV30; the D is unclear. The CDR3 totals 13 residues. Per the germline V gene, CDR1 is GTSNPN and CDR2 is SVGIG (reference sequence). V gave up 0 bases and J gave up 7 bases, with 12 bases separating them. The CDR3 DNA reads TGTGCCTGGAGTGTAGGCCCCCCGGGTGGCTACACCTTC. This gives the protein CAWSVGPPGGYTF.

The gene calls are TRBV5-4 and TRBJ1-2, with 10 bases aligning to TRBD1. The CDR3 loop spans 14 amino acids. CDR1 SGHNT and CDR2 YYREEE come from the germline V gene (reference sequence). The V gene end was trimmed by 4 bases and the J gene end by 5 bases; junction bases not matched to a gene: 5. The CDR3 bases are TGTGCCAGCAGCCCCCGGGGACAGGGGTATGGCTACACCTTC. As protein: CASSPRGQGYGYTF.

This chain connects TRBV9 to TRBJ2-3; weak D call: TRBD2 (6 bases). This CDR3 has 16 residues. Germline-derived CDR1 and CDR2 are SGDLS and YYNGEE. Trimming shortened V by 0 bases and J by 0 bases, and 11 bases separated the two germline ends. The chain's CDR3 is CASSVDSGASTDTQYF. The CDR3 DNA reads TGTGCCAGCAGCGTAGATTCGGGAGCTAGCACAGATACGCAGTATTTT. Filled out from reference TRBV9 and TRBJ2-3, the complete variable domain reads DSGVTQTPKHLITATGQRVTLRCSPRSGDLSVYWYQQSLDQGLQFLIQYYNGEERAKGNILERFSAQQFPDLHSELNLSSLELGDSALYFCASSVDSGASTDTQYFGPGTRLTVL.

V is TRBV11-2 and J is TRBJ2-1, with 13 bases fitting TRBD2. The germline gives CDR1 SGHAT, CDR2 FQNNGV. The CDR3 consists of 17 residues. Germline trimming cut 3 bases from V and 7 bases from J; bases unmatched to any gene: 9. Written as DNA, the CDR3 is TGTGCCAGCAGCTTCCCTACTAGCGGGAGGGCCGAAAATGAGCAGTTCTTC. The encoded protein is CASSFPTSGRAENEQFF.

V usage is TRBV5-6 and J usage is TRBJ1-4; 11 positions agree with TRBD1. Unmatched junction bases numbered 3, after V lost 3 bases and J lost 5 bases. The germline V gene encodes CDR1 SGHDT and CDR2 YYEEEE. CDR3 length: 15 amino acids. The CDR3 is CASSSRDRGNEKLFF. The CDR3 DNA reads TGTGCCAGCAGCTCCCGGGACAGGGGGAATGAAAAACTGTTTTTT.

The rearrangement joins TRBV28 to TRBJ1-1; D remains ambiguous. This CDR3 region has 14 residues. Trimming stripped 4 bases from V and 6 bases from J, with 15 bases between. CDR1 MDHEN and CDR2 SYDVKM come from the germline V gene. The chain's CDR3 is CASSYPTPPPEAFF. CDR3 DNA sequence: TGTGCCAGCAGTTACCCCACGCCGCCACCTGAAGCTTTCTTT.

The chain carries TRBV6-1 and TRBJ2-7, with 8 bases that match TRBD2. The CDR3 spans 14 residues. V dropped 7 bases and J dropped 0; count of bases not matched to a gene: 5. Per germline, CDR1 MNHNS and CDR2 SASEGT. The CDR3 DNA follows: TGTGCCAGCACGGGAGGGGGAGTCTCCTACGAGCAGTACTTC. Protein sequence: CASTGGGVSYEQYF.

Note on this clone: The junction departs from germline at one end; a sequencing error may be responsible. The rearrangement joins TRBV7-7 to TRBJ2-1; D gene ambiguous. CDR3 length: 13 amino acids. Germline CDR1 reads SSHAT; CDR2 reads FNYEAQ (reference sequence). The CDR3 sequence: CASSSSPDNEQFF. Written as DNA, the CDR3 is TGTGCTAGCAGCTCATCCCCCGACAATGAGCAGTTCTTC. Using reference TRBV7-7 and TRBJ2-1 for the parts outside the CDR3, the full variable domain is GAGVSQSPRYKVTKRGQDVTLRCDPISSHATLYWYQQALGQGPEFLTYFNYEAQPDKSGLPSDRFSAERPEGSISTLTIQRTEQRDSAMYRCASSSSPDNEQFFGPGTRLTVL.

This chain uses TRBV5-6 with TRBJ2-7; D perhaps matches TRBD1 (6 bases). The ends were cut back, 0 bases at V and 3 bases at J, with 22 bases in the middle. There are 18 residues in the CDR3. Germline V gene data show CDR1 as SGHDT and CDR2 as YYEEEE. This CDR3 is CASSLAPSLQGPGYEQYF. The CDR3 DNA reads as TGTGCCAGCAGCTTGGCCCCTTCCCTACAGGGTCCGGGCTACGAGCAGTACTTC.